Sequencing of this T cell receptor beta chain was carried out in a study of T-cell reconstitution after alpha-beta-depleted transplantation in children. Unique molecular identifiers were incorporated when the TCRbeta library was constructed. MiXCR, run by TCRdb on the PCR reads, gives a single entry per CDR3 protein. The sample holds roughly 170,000 distinct CDR3 sequences, about 6.3% seen once. This clonotype came up many times. This material consisted of PBMCs from the stem cell graft donor, taken from the stem cell graft. This sequence was found in a human donor who donated a stem cell graft to a child with Wiskott-Aldrich syndrome.

DNA for the CDR3: TGTGCCAGCAGTCAAAGCCACGGACGGTATGAAGCTTTCTTT. Translation gives CASSQSHGRYEAFF. This sequence joins TRBV12-3 or TRBV12-4 and TRBJ1-1; D not resolved. The CDR3 length is 14 residues. Trimming pared 5 bases from V and 7 bases from J, leaving 17 bases between.